This TCR beta chain was sequenced for a study of blood T cell repertoires in COVID-19. Study background: Samples came from the United States, Italy and Spain, spanning acute and convalescent COVID-19.

In assigning cohorts, the study relied on participant-reported clinical history. TCRdb's table, derived via immunoSEQ multiplex PCR, lists solely in-frame clones and lacks some. The sample lists around 250,000 clones, about four fifths occurring once. Trimming cost V 6 bases and J 1 base; bases outside gene matches: 5. The CDR3 runs 15 residues. Germline loops: CDR1 ENHRY, CDR2 SYGVKD. The chain links TRBV10-3 to TRBJ2-2, with 7 bases lining up with TRBD1. The origin of this receptor is a middle-aged man who had been exposed to COVID-19. Input material: PBMCs or T cells enriched from blood (not recorded which). DNA for the CDR3: TGTGCCATCAGCAAACGGACAGGGAACACCGGGGAGCTGTTTTTT. Protein sequence: CAISKRTGNTGELFF.